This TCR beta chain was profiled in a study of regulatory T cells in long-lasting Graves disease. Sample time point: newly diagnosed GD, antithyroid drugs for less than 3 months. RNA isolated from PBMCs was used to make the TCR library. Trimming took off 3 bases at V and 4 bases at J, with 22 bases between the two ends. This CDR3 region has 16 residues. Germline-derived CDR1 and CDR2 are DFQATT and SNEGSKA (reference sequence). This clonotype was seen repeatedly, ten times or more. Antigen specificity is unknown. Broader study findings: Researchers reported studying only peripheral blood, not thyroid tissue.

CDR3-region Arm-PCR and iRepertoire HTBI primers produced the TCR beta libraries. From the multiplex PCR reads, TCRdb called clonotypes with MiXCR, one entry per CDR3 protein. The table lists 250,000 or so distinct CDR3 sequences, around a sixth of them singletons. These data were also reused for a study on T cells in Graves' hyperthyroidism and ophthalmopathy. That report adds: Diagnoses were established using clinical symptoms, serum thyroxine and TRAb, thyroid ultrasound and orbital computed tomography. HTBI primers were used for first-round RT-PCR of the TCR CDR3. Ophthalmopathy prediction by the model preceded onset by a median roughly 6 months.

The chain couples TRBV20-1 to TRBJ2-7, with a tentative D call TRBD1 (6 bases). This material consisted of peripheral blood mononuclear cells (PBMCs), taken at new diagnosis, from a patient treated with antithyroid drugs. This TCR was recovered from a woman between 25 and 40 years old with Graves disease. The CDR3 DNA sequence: TGCAGTGCTAGTTCTCCAGACAGGAACGTTCTGTACGAGCAGTACTTC. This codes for CSASSPDRNVLYEQYF.